This T cell receptor (beta chain) was profiled in a study of cytomegalovirus exposure and HLA in healthy donors. Study-wide results and caveats: Reports state that TCR beta sequences accurately predicted most subjects' HLA-A and HLA-B alleles. Several top significant clusters appeared, in a later analysis, to be linked to common viral pathogens. In a later analysis, across HLA loci, associated TCR counts were highest for DRB1, lowest for HLA-C. In a later analysis, productive TCRs from donors in an Asian-associated ancestry cluster reportedly carried fewer N-insertions than the cohort mean.

The PCR was carried out with 60 Vbeta primers and 13 Jbeta primers. Clones were sequenced by immunoSEQ multiplex PCR, and TCRdb holds only the in-frame ones, with some missing. The profile shows under 130,000 clones, roughly 80% of them singletons. Germline V gene data show CDR1 as SNHLY and CDR2 as FYNNEI. Trimming stripped 4 bases from V and 7 bases from J, with 14 bases between. This CDR3 is built from 14 residues. This clone appeared a few times. Its antigen is undetermined. The TCR was taken from a man aged 30-40 years in good health and CMV-seropositive. The chain is built from TRBV2 and TRBJ1-5; possibly TRBD1 for D (5 bases). The sample comprised PBMCs. CDR3 protein: CASSGEGRYQPQHF. CDR3 in DNA: TGTGCCAGCAGTGGTGAGGGGAGGTACCAGCCCCAGCATTTT.